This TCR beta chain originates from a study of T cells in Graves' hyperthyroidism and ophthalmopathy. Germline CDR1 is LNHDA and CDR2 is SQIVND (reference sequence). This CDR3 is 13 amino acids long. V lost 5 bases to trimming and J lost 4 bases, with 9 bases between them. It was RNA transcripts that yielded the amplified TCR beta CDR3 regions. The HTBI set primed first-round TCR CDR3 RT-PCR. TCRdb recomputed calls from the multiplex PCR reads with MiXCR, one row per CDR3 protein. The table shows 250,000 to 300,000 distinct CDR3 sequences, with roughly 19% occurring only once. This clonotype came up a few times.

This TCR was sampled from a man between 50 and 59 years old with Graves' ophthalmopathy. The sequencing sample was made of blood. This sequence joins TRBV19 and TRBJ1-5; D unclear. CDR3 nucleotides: TGTGCCAGTAGTGTGGACGGGAATCAGCCCCAGCATTTT. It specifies CASSVDGNQPQHF. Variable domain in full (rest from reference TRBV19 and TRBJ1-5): DGGITQSPKYLFRKEGQNVTLSCEQNLNHDAMYWYRQDPGQGLRLIYYSQIVNDFQKGDIAEGYSVSREKKESFPLTVTSAQKNPTAFYLCASSVDGNQPQHFGDGTRLSIL.